The source of this TCR beta chain is a study of cytomegalovirus exposure and HLA in healthy donors (dated by TCRdb to about 2017). A note on the overall study: In an earlier analysis of under 600 of the donors, approximately 260 Gb of sequence data and just under 120 million unique TCR beta sequences from roughly 190 million T cells were reported. Four to six DR-DQ haplotypes were handled as single units for association and clustering, since linkage in the cohort was strong. Donor age, sex, ethnicity and CMV serostatus were compiled together with the repertoire data. To predict cytomegalovirus infection status, the study combined high-throughput TCR immunosequencing, statistical association of individual TCRs with disease status, and machine learning. An early release that covered around 590 HLA-typed donors contained about 300 gigabases of sequencing data and tens of millions of unique TCR sequences. The number of typed donors differed by locus: roughly 620-630 for A, B, C, DRB1 and DQB1; some 500 for DQA1; fewer than 610 for DPA1; and roughly 490 for DPB1. Every discovery cohort repertoire had been produced on one sequencing platform. Class I and class II HLA loci were covered by the typing at four-digit resolution. The later analysis used no new phenotypic data to find candidate immune exposures, relying instead on TCR beta sequences and their occurrence across donors. Genome-wide SNP genotypes for about 55% of the 666 donors were used in a later genetic analysis, which treated that subset as a discovery cohort. The study aimed to test whether signatures of past pathogen exposure could be identified by cataloging public T cell receptors. Among the roughly 400 genotyped donors, around 81% belonged to the genetic ancestry cluster associated with self-reported Caucasian donors. An earlier analysis of approximately 500 of the donors applied high-throughput TCR beta sequencing to assess whether each TCR beta V gene segment acted as functional or pseudogenic. Across roughly 420 genotyped donors of the cohort, an average of approximately 240,000 unique TCR beta nucleotide sequences per donor were sequenced, and approximately 19% of those sequences were non-productive. Along with the approximately 650-subject first cohort, a separate validation cohort of some 130 different subjects was used. The T cell repertoires of under 700 subjects were profiled by immunosequencing and related to cytomegalovirus serostatus. A later analysis re-analyzed previously published TCR beta repertoires from 600 to 850 donors and added high-resolution HLA genotyping to study TCR occurrence patterns. Study-level results and caveats: A later analysis reported that several top co-occurrence clusters appeared linked to parvovirus B19, influenza, CMV and Epstein-Barr virus. When HLA alleles, especially DR and DQ, strongly co-occurred, TCR associations were difficult to assign to individual alleles. An association between a missense DCLRE1C variant and V-gene and J-gene trimming of TCR beta chains was found in a later genetic analysis and replicated in an independent cohort. The sequencing pipeline was judged likely to have produced a cluster of highly shared sequence variants as a technical artifact. A few of the identified cytomegalovirus-associated TCR beta chains were confirmed in vitro to be specific for cytomegalovirus antigens. The earlier analysis of 587 of the donors excluded 15 to 20 rarely observed V segments, including chromosome 9 orphons, because counts were too low. Correlated functional status among segregating V segments might reflect linkage disequilibrium, but an unknown experimental factor could not be ruled out. It was suggested by the authors that the approach could potentially be generalized to other disease states and immunological phenotypes. A further reported finding was that TCR beta sequences accurately predicted the HLA-A and HLA-B alleles for most subjects in the first cohort. Presence/absence analyses assumed roughly uniform sequencing depth across donors, an assumption that may not hold. The cohort was sequenced for TCR beta chains only, and without alpha or paired-chain data the features that could be detected were limited. A later genetic analysis reported fewer N-insertions in productive TCRs among donors in an Asian-associated ancestry cluster than the 666-donor mean. Broadly in line with IMGT annotations, most TCR beta V segments showed up in productive rearrangements about 87% or about 30% of the time in an earlier analysis of roughly 590 of the donors. A later analysis associated around 16,000 TCR beta sequences with specific HLA alleles at a false discovery rate of 0.05. The classifier was reported to diagnose cytomegalovirus status with high specificity and sensitivity in both the original and validation cohorts. Most TCR sequences were observed very rarely across donors, whereas some public TCRs were present in many individuals. The study gave a list of 150 to 200 TCR beta chains associated with cytomegalovirus. Compared with equally common non-associated chains, HLA-associated TCR beta chains in a later analysis were more clonally expanded and had lower generation probabilities. In a later analysis, most CMV-associated TCR beta chains were found to appear HLA-restricted, with HLA associations seemingly driven largely by CMV exposure. The only immune exposure information available for the cohort was CMV serostatus. In a later analysis, the rate of TCR association differed among HLA loci, with DRB1 alleles having the most associated TCRs and HLA-C alleles having the fewest. Because some donors lacked HLA typing at each locus, the association tests relied only on the typed subset.

The cohort consisted of 666 healthy bone marrow donors. At the time of sampling, every cohort member was nominally healthy, though immune exposures that went unrecorded were likely present. The donor was CMV seropositive and belonged to the group of 250 to 300 seropositive cohort members. A peripheral blood sample was collected from each donor, and TCR beta sequencing was performed on peripheral blood mononuclear cells. Genomic DNA was extracted from the blood cell samples with the Qiagen DNeasy Blood Extraction Kit. Library method: the immunoSEQ multiplex PCR assay. For the multiplex PCR, a mixture combining 60 forward primers for TCR Vbeta segments and 13 reverse primers for TCR Jbeta segments was used. Amplification of the CDR3 region of rearranged TCR beta genes was performed with a multiplex PCR assay on genomic DNA. On the Illumina HiSeq System, the amplified TCR beta libraries were sequenced as 87-base-pair reads. As for the original processing: In a later analysis, roughly 80 million unique TCR beta chains were counted across the 650 to 700 repertoires, and around 10 million of these chains were shared by at least two donors. To remove PCR and sequencing errors, raw reads were error-corrected and collapsed into unique sequences using a nearest-neighbor algorithm that merged closely related sequences. Alignment of CDR3 sequences to IMGT reference sequences was used to assign V, D and J gene segments. For a sequence to be retained, a match of at least six nucleotides was required to both a V gene segment and a J gene segment. Rearrangements were called productive when the CDR3 lacked stop codons and stayed in frame with V and J; all others were non-productive. Following IMGT convention, CDR3 was defined as the stretch from the second conserved V-encoded cysteine up to the conserved J-encoded phenylalanine. The earlier analysis of approximately 590 of the donors excluded any sequence lacking an unambiguous match to a single V gene segment. An earlier analysis of 587 of the donors classified V segments as functional when productive rearrangements were above 56.7% and as segregating when the standard deviation between donors was above 5%. A statistical classification framework was built to diagnose cytomegalovirus status from the catalog of TCR beta chain sequences. In a later analysis, V and J genes were assigned by comparing TCR nucleotide sequences against IMGT/GENE-DB human TR gene sequences. The TCRdist pipeline was used in a later analysis to assign CDR3 sequences and most-parsimonious VDJ recombination scenarios. A later analysis defined each TCR beta chain by its CDR3 amino acid sequence plus V-gene family, and excluded reads lacking a unique V-gene family. In a later analysis, 500 to 700 highly shared, low-generation-probability nucleotide sequences were removed to address suspected cross-contamination and a sequencing artifact. A later analysis calculated a clonal expansion index for each public chain from normalized within-repertoire ranks of inferred template counts. A later analysis computed generation probabilities with a VDJ recombination model fitted to out-of-frame rearrangements, and checked the results against IGoR. In a later analysis, hypergeometric tests were used to score TCR-TCR, TCR-HLA and TCR-CMV co-occurrence, with a repertoire-size bias correction applied to TCR pairs. To estimate false discovery rates, a later analysis permuted the HLA or CMV assignments 20 times. In a later analysis, co-occurring TCRs were grouped with DBSCAN, and TCRdist sequence similarity was added when clustering was performed within HLA-allele-positive subsets. For co-occurrence clustering, repertoires with fewer than 30,000 or more than 120,000 public chains were excluded, along with a handful of repertoires with anomalous nucleotide sharing. This is the immuneACCESS table as TCRdb keeps it, with only in-frame sequences that have V and J called. A part of the clones is gone; compared with another copy, unresolved V genes explain less than half, and the rest is unexplained. That table supplies the V and J calls and clone size; D and trimming were determined from the DNA. This sample is represented by about 160,000 clones; about 80% of them were singletons. The biggest ten clones account for about 9.5% of the sample.

Details on this clone: There is no known antigen for this receptor. Per-nucleotide qualities are absent, and no much larger clonotype sits a single base away.

The sequenced sample was PBMCs. The sequence was obtained from a man between 18 and 35 years old in good health and CMV-seropositive.

The CDR3 here reads CASGSLAGSIYNEQFF. The nucleotides read TGTGCCAGCGGGAGCCTAGCGGGAAGTATTTACAATGAGCAGTTCTTC. Recombination connected TRBV7-9 to TRBJ2-1, with 9 bases in between that match TRBD2. Clipping removes 8 bases from V and 4 bases from J, with 12 as the unmatched junction base count. CDR3 length: 16 amino acids, cysteine to phenylalanine. Of the read, only the CDR3 DNA is kept; its 48 bases are in frame from base 1. Reading the germline V gene (reference sequence) gives CDR1 SEHNR and CDR2 FQNEAQ.